What follows are 22 T cell receptor beta chains derived from one specimen sequenced in a study of shared clonotypes between healthy human individuals. TCRdb keeps only in-frame clones here, not all; method: immunoSEQ multiplex PCR. The sample yields more than 2,000,000 clones, approximately 94% seen once. The specimen sequenced was naive CD4+ T cells sorted from blood. Regarding subset: CD45RA+ positively selected. All receptors come from a man in his late teens or twenties in good health.

Only one count was recorded for this clone. This chain connects TRBV4-3 to TRBJ2-1, with 11 bases lining up with TRBD2. The CDR3 is 21 residues long. Germline assignment: CDR1 LGHNA and CDR2 YSLEER. The V gene end was trimmed by 3 bases and the J gene end by 4 bases; junction bases not matched to a gene: 20. CDR3 nucleotides: TGCGCCAGCAGCCACGGACTTAGCGGGAGGGACAACCTTCGCTTTTACAATGAGCAGTTCTTC. Protein: CASSHGLSGRDNLRFYNEQFF.

The chain recombines TRBV18 with TRBJ1-4; D gene ambiguous. With 2 bases removed from V and 8 bases from J, the gap between germline ends came to 12 bases. CDR1 and CDR2 (germline): KGHSH, LQKENI. CDR3 length equals 14 residues. CDR3: CASSPIAWFEKLFF. Here the CDR3 DNA reads TGTGCCAGCTCACCAATAGCGTGGTTCGAAAAACTGTTTTTT.

The chain is built from TRBV5-1 and TRBJ2-5; TRBD2 agrees at 9 bases. V dropped 5 bases and J dropped 3; count of bases not matched to a gene: 14. CDR3 length: 17 residues. Germline lookup yields CDR1 SGHRS and CDR2 YFSETQ. CDR3: CASSFGSTLAGKETQYF. CDR3 DNA: TGCGCCAGCAGTTTTGGGAGCACACTAGCGGGCAAAGAGACCCAGTACTTC.

The chain carries TRBV9 and TRBJ1-1; no firm D call. V lost 4 bases to trimming and J lost 5 bases, with 15 bases between them. The CDR3 consists of 14 residues. CDR1 SGDLS and CDR2 YYNGEE come from the germline V gene. CDR3 coding DNA: TGTGCCAGCAGCCTAAGGACTGTCCCGACTGAAGCTTTCTTT. Its protein is CASSLRTVPTEAFF.

V gene TRBV28 combines with J gene TRBJ2-5; D ambiguous. The CDR3 has 13 amino acids. V lost 3 bases, J lost 7 bases, and 12 bases lay in between. The germline V gene encodes CDR1 MDHEN and CDR2 SYDVKM. CDR3 in amino acids: CASSLRLPGTQYF. Written as DNA, the CDR3 is TGTGCCAGCAGTTTGAGGTTGCCAGGGACCCAGTACTTC.

The J gene is TRBJ1-3, the V gene TRBV5-1; D unclear. The CDR3 covers 16 residues. From germline, CDR1 is SGHRS and CDR2 YFSETQ. The V and J ends lost 0 bases and 2 bases respectively, with 12 bases between them. CDR3 in DNA: TGCGCCAGCAGCTTGGGGGGTGGCAAGACTGGAAACACCATATATTTT. Residues: CASSLGGGKTGNTIYF.

V gene TRBV28 combines with J gene TRBJ2-7; no firm D call. Germline lookup yields CDR1 MDHEN and CDR2 SYDVKM. Trimming left V 4 bases short and J 0 bases short, with 16 bases between. This CDR3 region has 16 residues. CDR3 nucleotides: TGTGCCAGCAGTTCCTCTTCGGCGATCCTCTCCTACGAGCAGTACTTC. This sequence encodes CASSSSSAILSYEQYF.

This clone was counted a single time. The chain links TRBV28 to TRBJ1-5, with TRBD1 matching over 8 bases. Trimming took 5 bases from V and 3 from J; bases not matched to a gene: 9. There are 16 residues in the CDR3. Germline V gene lookup returns CDR1 MDHEN and CDR2 SYDVKM. The CDR3 region has the DNA TGTGCCAGCAGTCCGGCCGGGACAGGAATCAATCAGCCCCAGCATTTT. It encodes CASSPAGTGINQPQHF.

This chain joins TRBV5-6 and TRBJ1-6; TRBD1 agrees at 8 bases. CDR1 and CDR2 (germline): SGHDT, YYEEEE. J gave up 0 bases and V 5 bases, and 4 bases lay outside the gene matches. This CDR3 has 16 amino acids. The CDR3 DNA reads as TGTGCCAGCAGATACAGGGGGAGCTCCTATAATTCACCCCTCCACTTT. Residues: CASRYRGSSYNSPLHF.

The J gene is TRBJ2-5, the V gene TRBV6-1; unclear D gene. V lost 1 base and J 3 bases, leaving 12 bases between the germline ends. The CDR3 sequence is 15 residues long. The germline V gene encodes CDR1 MNHNS and CDR2 SASEGT. The CDR3 region is CASSEGPTREETQYF. DNA of the CDR3: TGTGCCAGCAGTGAAGGCCCTACACGGGAAGAGACCCAGTACTTC.

The chain has TRBV5-1 and TRBJ2-1; 11 nucleotides align to TRBD2. After removal of 4 bases from V and 7 bases from J, the junction contained 10 bases not matched to a gene. This CDR3 spans 16 amino acids. Germline V gene sequence: CDR1 SGHRS, CDR2 YFSETQ. CDR3 bases: TGCGCCAGCAGCCAGATGACTAGCGGGATGTTTAATGAGCAGTTCTTC. Translation: CASSQMTSGMFNEQFF.

The rearrangement links TRBV5-6 to TRBJ2-1; 9 bases fit TRBD2. The CDR3 contains 18 residues. Germline V gene data show CDR1 as SGHDT and CDR2 as YYEEEE. V lost 3 bases, J lost 5 bases, and 15 bases stayed unmatched. The CDR3 DNA is TGTGCCAGCAGCTGTGGGCTAGCGGGGTGCGTAGGTAACAATGAGCAGTTCTTC. Encoded protein: CASSCGLAGCVGNNEQFF.

This sequence joins TRBV28 and TRBJ2-7, with D tentatively TRBD2 (5 bases). The germline V gene encodes CDR1 MDHEN and CDR2 SYDVKM. Trimming stripped 3 bases from V and 4 bases from J, with 7 bases between. The CDR3 runs 12 residues. The CDR3 nucleotides read TGTGCCAGCAGTTTTCCGGGGTACGAGCAGTACTTC. It is translated as CASSFPGYEQYF.

The chain has TRBV7-8 and TRBJ1-6; D is undetermined. There are 12 residues in the CDR3. Deletions cut 4 bases from V and 7 bases from J, with 5 bases between. Germline assignment: CDR1 SGHVS and CDR2 FQNEAQ. CDR3 DNA: TGTGCCAGCAGCTCCGCGAATTCACCCCTCCACTTT. It translates to CASSSANSPLHF. Looking up the rest from reference TRBV7-8 and TRBJ1-6 gives the full variable domain: GAGVSQSPRYKVAKRGQDVALRCDPISGHVSLFWYQQALGQGPEFLTYFQNEAQLDKSGLPSDRFFAERPEGSVSTLKIQRTQQEDSAVYLCASSSANSPLHFGNGTRLTVT.

The sample holds one count of this clone. CDR3 protein: CASSPGLAGNEQFF. Here the CDR3 DNA reads TGTGCCAGCAGCCCGGGACTAGCAGGGAATGAGCAGTTCTTC. The V call is TRBV7-3, the J call TRBJ2-1, with 9 bases that match TRBD2. This CDR3 comprises 14 residues. After removal of 5 bases from V and 7 bases from J, the junction contained 6 bases not matched to a gene. Germline CDR1 reads SGHTA; CDR2 reads FQGTGA.

The chain carries TRBV10-1 and TRBJ2-7; unclear D gene. The V gene's germline CDR1 is WNHNN and CDR2 SYGVQD (reference sequence). The CDR3 has 12 amino acids. With 3 bases removed from V and 3 bases from J, the gap between germline ends came to 6 bases. The CDR3 DNA reads TGCGCCAGCAGTGACAACGGCTACGAGCAGTACTTC. Translating gives CASSDNGYEQYF.

The chain carries TRBV6-4 and TRBJ2-6; D gene uncertain. Between the trimmed V and J ends, which lost 10 bases and 1 base, there was a span of 11 bases. Germline CDR1 reads MRHNA; CDR2 reads SNTAGT. The CDR3 has 14 amino acids. The CDR3 reads CATRSYSGANVLTF. The CDR3 DNA sequence: TGTGCCACCCGGAGTTATTCTGGGGCCAACGTCCTGACTTTC.

With regard to this clone: In the same sample, other DNA sequences code for this CDR3. The chain combines TRBV28 with TRBJ1-2; 7 positions match TRBD1. The germline CDR1 and CDR2 sequences are MDHEN and SYDVKM. This CDR3 contains 15 residues. The V segment lost 1 base and the J segment 2 bases; nucleotides outside the gene matches: 4. CDR3 coding DNA: TGTGCCAGCAGTTTATCTCCACAGGGGAACTATGGCTACACCTTC. Its translation: CASSLSPQGNYGYTF.

This clone was detected only a few times. The chain recombines TRBV5-1 with TRBJ1-2; D gene ambiguous. V was pared by 0 bases and J by 4 bases, with 7 bases between. CDR3 length: 13 amino acids. CDR1 and CDR2 from the germline V gene are SGHRS and YFSETQ. The CDR3 coding sequence is TGCGCCAGCAGCTTGGACAACACCTATGGCTACACCTTC. Its translation is CASSLDNTYGYTF.

The chain combines TRBV18 with TRBJ2-7; D possibly uses TRBD1 or TRBD2 (5 bases each). This CDR3 has 18 residues. Germline lookup yields CDR1 KGHSH and CDR2 LQKENI. Trimming removed 0 bases at V and 2 bases at J, with 20 bases between. The CDR3 nucleotides are TGTGCCAGCTCACCACCATTTACATCTCGGGACGGAACCTACGAGCAGTACTTC. Translating gives CASSPPFTSRDGTYEQYF.

Comment on this clone: At one boundary the junction diverges from the germline segment, which might be a read error. The chain employs TRBV6-6 and TRBJ1-1; D perhaps matches TRBD1 (5 bases). This CDR3 has 15 amino acids. Germline assignment: CDR1 MNHNY and CDR2 SVGAGI (reference sequence). CDR3 sequence reads: CASSYEGRGNAEAFF. Written as DNA, the CDR3 is TGTGCCAGCAGTTACGAGGGACGGGGGAACGCTGAAGCTTTCTTT.

For this clone: Other DNA sequences of this sample code for an identical CDR3. This chain connects TRBV7-9 to TRBJ1-2, with 9 bases aligning to TRBD1. CDR3 size: 14 residues. After removal of 6 bases from V and 5 bases from J, the junction contained 7 bases not matched to a gene. Per the germline V gene, CDR1 is SEHNR and CDR2 is FQNEAQ (reference sequence). The CDR3 sequence is CASSRGQGGYGYTF. DNA of the CDR3: TGTGCCAGCAGTAGGGGACAGGGCGGTTATGGCTACACCTTC.